This section outlines one T cell receptor beta chain sequence together with its context. Its specificity is unknown. This sample is drawn from a study of CD8+CD57+ T cells in acquired aplastic anemia. Background on the study: Sorted CD4+ and CD8+ cells yielded approximately 3.4 ug of DNA on average. Findings of the study overall: The same twenty-nine CD8+ CDR3 sequences occurred in patients and in controls.

Patients picked for sequencing had shown CD8+CD57+ cell expansion detected by flow cytometry. Genomic DNA, the template, was used for profiling of the TCR beta VDJ and CDR3. Each CDR3 protein gets one entry after TCRdb re-called the reads with MiXCR. The sample has around 220,000 distinct CDR3 sequences; almost 50% are singletons. V lost 5 bases, J lost 6 bases, and 7 bases lay in between. This CDR3 spans 11 amino acids. Germline V CDR1 and CDR2: LNHDA, SQIVND (reference sequence). Sequencing used sorted CD4+, CD8+, or CD8+CD57+ T cells (not recorded which) from PBMCs. The sequence came from a human donor with aplastic anemia. The chain links TRBV19 to TRBJ1-2, with D hard to call. CDR3 DNA sequence: TGTGCCAGTAGTGCCTGGAATGGCTACACCTTC. It encodes CASSAWNGYTF.